The present entry profiles one TCR beta chain with its context. No antigen is known for it. The data are from a study of OX40 agonist ivuxolimab in advanced cancers. V shed 4 bases and J shed 6 bases, with 16 bases lying between them. Germline CDR1 and CDR2: LNHDA and SQIVND (reference sequence). The CDR3 loop spans 15 amino acids. The method was immunoSEQ multiplex PCR; TCRdb's version includes in-frame clones alone and lacks a portion of them. The data show about 79,000 clones, about 88% seen once. Whole-study findings and limits: Dose levels from 0.1 to 3.0 mg/kg saw CD4+ and CD8+ blood T cells expand clonally by week 6.

The sequence came from an adult with an advanced solid tumor such as melanoma, head and neck, liver or kidney cancer. The rearrangement uses TRBV19 and TRBJ1-5; D not certain. The sequencing used CD4+ or CD8+ T cells sorted from blood, collected in a trial of the OX40 agonist ivuxolimab. This chain's CDR3 is CASSRKGYVSQPQHF. The DNA for the CDR3 is TGTGCCAGTAGTAGAAAAGGGTATGTTAGTCAGCCCCAGCATTTT.